The clone carrying this TCR beta chain has just a few counts. Its antigen is unidentified. Libraries were prepared by immunoSEQ multiplex PCR; TCRdb keeps only in-frame clonotypes and omits some of them. The table shows a few hundred thousand clones, with around 95% occurring only once. The source of the sample is a study of shared clonotypes between healthy human individuals. Notes on the study in general: Non-shared clonotypes had lower generation probabilities than those shared by all four donors. Larger richness was generally estimated for naive than memory subsets.

CD45RO negativity and positive selection for CCR7 defined naive CD8 cells, a population that excluded terminally differentiated effector memory CD45RA+ cells. The germline V and J ends were trimmed by 5 bases and 6 bases, with 13 bases remaining between them. Germline loops: CDR1 SGHTA, CDR2 FQGTGA. The CDR3 is 13 residues long. The TCR comes from a woman in her twenties or thirties in good health. The material sequenced was naive CD8+ T cells sorted from blood. The chain couples TRBV7-3 to TRBJ1-2, with D hard to call. The CDR3 DNA reads TGTGCCAGCAGCGGGAGGGTCCTCCATGGCTACACCTTC. Amino acids: CASSGRVLHGYTF.